Listed below are T cell receptor beta chains from one sample, sequenced in a study of blood T cell repertoires in COVID-19. Profiled with immunoSEQ multiplex PCR; TCRdb holds only in-frame clones, not every one. The sample includes around 70,000 clones, 88% of them seen just once. Sequencing input: peripheral blood. Every receptor here comes from a human donor in a cohort sampled during active COVID-19. Each CDR3 is given with its conserved first and last residue. The D gene is left open where the match is weak. A row's size may be missing; if present it is once, few, many or a size class.

j_gene	d_gene	abundance	v_gene	CDR3aa	CDR3nt
TRBJ2-5	.	.	TRBV9	CASSVEPDSFETQYF	TGTGCCAGCAGCGTAGAGCCCGACAGTTTCGAGACCCAGTACTTC
TRBJ1-3	.	once	TRBV6-5	CASSYAGGRDTIYF	TGTGCCAGCAGCTACGCGGGGGGGAGGGACACCATATATTTT
TRBJ2-7	TRBD2	.	TRBV5-6	CASSARGRGLAGGTYEQYF	TGTGCCAGCAGCGCCCGGGGGCGCGGACTAGCGGGAGGAACCTACGAGCAGTACTTC
TRBJ1-4	TRBD1	.	TRBV4-1	CASSPGTVTEKLFF	TGCGCCAGCAGTCCCGGGACAGTAACTGAAAAACTGTTTTTT
TRBJ2-7	TRBD2	.	TRBV10-3	CAISDLGLAKGYEQYF	TGTGCCATCAGTGACTTGGGACTAGCGAAAGGATACGAGCAGTACTTC
TRBJ1-3	.	once	TRBV18	CASSPDGVLGSGNTIYF	TGTGCCAGCTCACCAGACGGGGTCCTTGGGTCTGGAAACACCATATATTTT
TRBJ2-7	.	.	TRBV6-5	CASSPDNHGEQYF	TGTGCCAGCTCGCCGGACAACCATGGGGAGCAGTACTTC
TRBJ2-2	TRBD1	.	TRBV5-4	CASSPGQGNTGELFF	TGTGCCAGCAGCCCGGGACAGGGAAACACCGGGGAGCTGTTTTTT
TRBJ1-6	.	.	TRBV19	CASSIDLASSPLHF	TGTGCCAGTAGTATAGATCTGGCTTCTTCACCCCTCCACTTT
TRBJ1-5	TRBD1	once	TRBV28	CASSLRDSPPKPQHF	TGTGCCAGCAGTTTAAGGGACAGTCCCCCCAAGCCCCAGCATTTT
TRBJ1-6	.	.	TRBV11-2	CASSSVINSPLHF	TGTGCCAGCAGCTCAGTTATCAATTCACCCCTCCACTTT
TRBJ2-3	.	.	TRBV5-1	CASSLATVSTDTQYF	TGCGCCAGCAGCTTGGCCACGGTTAGCACAGATACGCAGTATTTT
TRBJ2-1	TRBD2	.	TRBV3-1/TRBV3-2	CASTRGRQLGNEQFF	TGTGCCAGCACCCGCGGGAGGCAGCTGGGCAATGAGCAGTTCTTC
TRBJ1-6	TRBD1	.	TRBV6-5	CASKPGDREDSPLHF	TGTGCCAGCAAGCCCGGGGACAGGGAGGATTCACCCCTCCACTTT
TRBJ2-5	TRBD2	.	TRBV6-1	CASSEMAGGLQETQYF	TGTGCCAGCAGTGAAATGGCGGGAGGACTCCAAGAGACCCAGTACTTC
TRBJ1-1	.	.	TRBV5-1	CASSLAGQSMAFF	TGCGCCAGCAGCTTGGCGGGACAATCTATGGCTTTCTTT
TRBJ1-6	.	.	TRBV24-1	CATSDPPLNNSPLHF	TGTGCCACCAGTGACCCCCCCTTAAATAATTCACCCCTCCACTTT
TRBJ2-1	.	.	TRBV18	CASSTIVRGNEQFF	TGTGCCAGCTCAACCATCGTCAGGGGCAATGAGCAGTTCTTC
TRBJ2-5	.	.	TRBV6-2/TRBV6-3	CASSLLFGLSQETQYF	TGTGCCAGCAGTTTGCTTTTCGGACTTTCTCAAGAGACCCAGTACTTC
TRBJ2-1	.	once	TRBV7-9	CASSLAERGYEQFF	TGTGCCAGCAGCTTAGCGGAAAGGGGTTATGAGCAGTTCTTC
TRBJ1-5	TRBD1	.	TRBV28	CASRPPDRANQPQHF	TGTGCCAGCAGGCCCCCGGACAGGGCAAATCAGCCCCAGCATTTT
TRBJ1-1	TRBD1	.	TRBV19	CASSWGDRGPEAFF	TGTGCCAGTAGCTGGGGGGACAGGGGACCTGAAGCTTTCTTT
TRBJ1-4	TRBD1	.	TRBV19	CASSRTGEIEKLFF	TGTGCCAGTAGCAGGACAGGGGAAATTGAAAAACTGTTTTTT
TRBJ2-1	TRBD2	.	TRBV5-1	CASSPRTSGNGEQFF	TGCGCCAGCAGCCCTAGGACTAGCGGGAACGGTGAGCAGTTCTTC
TRBJ2-1	TRBD2	.	TRBV2	CASSGRLAGGEQFF	TGTGCCAGCAGTGGGCGACTAGCGGGGGGGGAGCAGTTCTTC
TRBJ2-7	.	once	TRBV7-9	CASSSFHEQYF	TGTGCCAGCAGCTCGTTCCACGAGCAGTACTTC
TRBJ1-2	.	.	TRBV28	CASSFALGGDYGYTF	TGTGCCAGCAGTTTTGCGTTGGGGGGAGACTATGGCTACACCTTC
TRBJ1-5	.	once	TRBV6-5	CASSIGEGQPQHF	TGTGCCAGCAGCATAGGGGAAGGTCAGCCCCAGCATTTT
TRBJ2-1	TRBD2	.	TRBV4-3	CASSQEIAGGYYEQFF	TGCGCCAGCAGCCAAGAAATAGCGGGGGGATACTATGAGCAGTTCTTC
TRBJ2-2	TRBD1	.	TRBV5-1	CASGSGGSTGELFF	TGCGCCAGCGGCTCAGGGGGTAGTACCGGGGAGCTGTTTTTT
TRBJ2-3	TRBD2	.	TRBV9	CATSSGLAGGTDTQYF	TGTGCCACCTCCTCGGGACTAGCGGGGGGCACAGATACGCAGTATTTT
TRBJ2-5	TRBD1	.	TRBV19	CASSTIPGTELYF	TGTGCCAGTAGTACCATCCCTGGGACAGAATTATACTTC